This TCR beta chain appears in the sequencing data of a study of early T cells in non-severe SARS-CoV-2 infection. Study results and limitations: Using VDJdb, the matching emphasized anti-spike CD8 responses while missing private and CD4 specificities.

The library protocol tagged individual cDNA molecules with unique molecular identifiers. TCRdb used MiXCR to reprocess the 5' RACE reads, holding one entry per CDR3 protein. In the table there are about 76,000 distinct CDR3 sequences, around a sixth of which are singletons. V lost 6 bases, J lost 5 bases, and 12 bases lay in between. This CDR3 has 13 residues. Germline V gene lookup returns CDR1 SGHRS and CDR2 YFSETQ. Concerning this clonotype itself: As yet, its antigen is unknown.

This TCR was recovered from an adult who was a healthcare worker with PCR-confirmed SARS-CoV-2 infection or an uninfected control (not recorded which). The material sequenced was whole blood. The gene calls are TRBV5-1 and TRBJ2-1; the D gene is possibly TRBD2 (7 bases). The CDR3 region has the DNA TGCGCCAGCATGCGGGGGCAAAACAATGAGCAGTTCTTC. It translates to CASMRGQNNEQFF.